This T cell receptor beta chain was sequenced during a study of regulatory T cells in long-lasting Graves disease. Overall study: Over 5 years of antithyroid drugs plus positive TSH receptor antibodies defined persistent Graves' disease.

The TCR beta library used iRepertoire HTBI primers with Arm-PCR amplification of CDR3. TCRdb re-derived calls from the multiplex PCR reads in MiXCR, one entry per CDR3 protein. This repertoire shows around 460,000 distinct CDR3 sequences, 22% found once; its top ten account for roughly 13%. Note on this clonotype: As yet, its antigen is unknown. Lacking the conserved final phenylalanine or tryptophan, this CDR3 likely reflects a read error.

The time point: persistent/refractory GD, antithyroid drugs over 5 years with positive TRAb. Isolated PBMC RNA provided the starting material for the TCR library. Tubes containing EDTA received about 9.4 milliliters of drawn peripheral blood. Study-level points and caveats: What was studied was peripheral blood only, and not thyroid tissue. Persistent patients had a count of shared public clonotypes (over 2,500) that exceeded that of new patients (about 970).

This CDR3 contains 16 residues. V shed 0 bases and J shed 0 bases, with 12 bases lying between them. The germline V gene has CDR1 LGHNA and CDR2 YSLEER. The TCR sequence derives from a female donor with Graves disease. The starting material was peripheral blood mononuclear cells (PBMCs), obtained when the disease was refractory, from a patient treated with antithyroid drugs. The chain uses TRBV4-3 and TRBJ2-7, with D hard to call. The CDR3 coding sequence is TGCGCCAGCAGCCAAGATCACCCAGGACCCTCCTACGAGCAGTACCTC. It translates to CASSQDHPGPSYEQYL.